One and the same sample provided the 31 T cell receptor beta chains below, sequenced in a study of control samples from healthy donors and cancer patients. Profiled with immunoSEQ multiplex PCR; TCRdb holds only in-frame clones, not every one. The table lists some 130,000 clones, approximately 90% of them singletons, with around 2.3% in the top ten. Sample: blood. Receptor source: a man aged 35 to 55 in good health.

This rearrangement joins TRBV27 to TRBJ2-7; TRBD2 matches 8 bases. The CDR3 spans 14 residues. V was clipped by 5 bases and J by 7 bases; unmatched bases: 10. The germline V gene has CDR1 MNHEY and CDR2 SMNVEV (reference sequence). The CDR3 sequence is CASSIRGIAGEQYF. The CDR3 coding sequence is TGTGCCAGCAGTATCCGTGGGATAGCGGGGGAGCAGTACTTC.

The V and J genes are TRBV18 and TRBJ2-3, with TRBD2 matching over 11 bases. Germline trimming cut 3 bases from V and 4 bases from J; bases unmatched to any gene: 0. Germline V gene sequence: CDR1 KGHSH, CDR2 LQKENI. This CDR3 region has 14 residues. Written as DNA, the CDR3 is TGTGCCAGCTCACCGACTAGCGGGGCAGATACGCAGTATTTT. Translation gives CASSPTSGADTQYF.

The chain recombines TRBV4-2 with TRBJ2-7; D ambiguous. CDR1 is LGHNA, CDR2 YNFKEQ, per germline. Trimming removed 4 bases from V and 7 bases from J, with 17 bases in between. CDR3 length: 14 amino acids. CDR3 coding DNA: TGTGCCAGCAGCCCGATTGGTGGGCCCGGGGAGCAGTACTTC. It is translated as CASSPIGGPGEQYF.

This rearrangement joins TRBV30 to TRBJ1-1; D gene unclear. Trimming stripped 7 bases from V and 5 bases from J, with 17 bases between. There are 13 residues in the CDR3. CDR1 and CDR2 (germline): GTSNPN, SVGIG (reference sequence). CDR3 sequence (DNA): TGTGCCTTCGGGCTATGGACGAGGACTGAAGCTTTCTTT. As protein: CAFGLWTRTEAFF.

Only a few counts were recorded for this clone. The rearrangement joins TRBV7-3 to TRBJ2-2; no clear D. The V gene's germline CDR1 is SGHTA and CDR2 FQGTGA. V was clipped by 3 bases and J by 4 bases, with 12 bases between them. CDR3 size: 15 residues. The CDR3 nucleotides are TGTGCCAGCAGCTTTAACAGTTTGGGCACCGGGGAGCTGTTTTTT. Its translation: CASSFNSLGTGELFF.

CDR3 residues: CASSPRGRFAYGYTF. CDR3 nucleotide sequence: TGTGCCAGTAGTCCCAGGGGGCGATTTGCCTATGGCTACACCTTC. The J gene is TRBJ1-2, the V gene TRBV19; 8 bases are shared with TRBD1. Germline-derived CDR1 and CDR2 are LNHDA and SQIVND (reference sequence). V was clipped by 5 bases and J by 4 bases; unmatched bases: 9. The length of the CDR3 is 15 residues.

CDR3 sequence (DNA): TGTGCCAGCAGGAGGACTAGCGGGCCCTGGGATACGCAGTATTTT. Protein: CASRRTSGPWDTQYF. The chain has TRBV13 and TRBJ2-3; 11 bases align to TRBD2. The CDR3 runs to 15 residues. The junction had 8 bases not matched to a gene; V was cut back by 6 bases and J by 6 bases. Germline V CDR1 and CDR2: PRHDT, FYEKMQ (reference sequence).

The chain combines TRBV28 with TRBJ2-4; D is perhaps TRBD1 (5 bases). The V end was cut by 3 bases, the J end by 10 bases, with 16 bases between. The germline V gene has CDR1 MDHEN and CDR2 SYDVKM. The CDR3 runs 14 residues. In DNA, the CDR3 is TGTGCCAGCAGTTTTGAGGCAGGGCCAGGGATTCAGTACTTC. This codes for CASSFEAGPGIQYF.

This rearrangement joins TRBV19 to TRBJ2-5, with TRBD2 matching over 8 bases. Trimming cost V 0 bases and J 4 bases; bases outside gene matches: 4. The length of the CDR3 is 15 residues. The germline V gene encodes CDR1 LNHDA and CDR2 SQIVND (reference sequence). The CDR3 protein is CASSIDGGGPETQYF. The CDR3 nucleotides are TGTGCCAGTAGTATAGACGGGGGGGGCCCAGAGACCCAGTACTTC.

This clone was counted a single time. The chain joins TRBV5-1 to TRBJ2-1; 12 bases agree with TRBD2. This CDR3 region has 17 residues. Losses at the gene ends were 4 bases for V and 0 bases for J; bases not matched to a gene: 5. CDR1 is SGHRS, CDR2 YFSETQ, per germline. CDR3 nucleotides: TGCGCCAGCAGCATCGGACTAGCGGGAAGCTCCTACAATGAGCAGTTCTTC. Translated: CASSIGLAGSSYNEQFF.

CDR3: CASRNSTFGNSPLHF. The DNA for the CDR3 is TGTGCCAGCAGAAATAGCACCTTCGGTAATTCACCCCTCCACTTT. The chain carries TRBV7-2 and TRBJ1-6; the D is unclear. CDR3 size: 15 residues. V was trimmed by 6 bases and J by 6 bases, leaving 15 bases between them. From germline, CDR1 is SGHTA and CDR2 FQGNSA.

The CDR3 region has the DNA TGTGCCAGCAGTTTATGGTCCAGGGGGCGTGTTTCACCCCTCCACTTT. Translation: CASSLWSRGRVSPLHF. The gene calls are TRBV27 and TRBJ1-6; 8 bases are a match to TRBD1. This CDR3 spans 16 amino acids. The V gene end was trimmed by 1 base and the J gene end by 9 bases; junction bases not matched to a gene: 8. Germline CDR1 reads MNHEY; CDR2 reads SMNVEV (reference sequence).

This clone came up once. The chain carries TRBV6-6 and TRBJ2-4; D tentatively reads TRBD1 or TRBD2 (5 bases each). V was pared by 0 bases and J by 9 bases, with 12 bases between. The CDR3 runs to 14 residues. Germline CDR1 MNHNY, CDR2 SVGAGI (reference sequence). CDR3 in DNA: TGTGCCAGCAGTTACTCGGGGGAGATAGTCATTCAGTACTTC. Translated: CASSYSGEIVIQYF.

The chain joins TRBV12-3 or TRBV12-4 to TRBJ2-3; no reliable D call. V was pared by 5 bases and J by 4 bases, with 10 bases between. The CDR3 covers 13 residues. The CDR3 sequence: CASSRSASDTQYF. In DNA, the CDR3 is TGTGCCAGCAGTCGGAGCGCGTCAGATACGCAGTATTTT.

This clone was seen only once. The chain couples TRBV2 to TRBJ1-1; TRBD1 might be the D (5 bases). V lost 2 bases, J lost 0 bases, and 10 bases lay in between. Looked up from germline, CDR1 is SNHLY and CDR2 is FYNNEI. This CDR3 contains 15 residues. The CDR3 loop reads CASSEYRNLNTEAFF. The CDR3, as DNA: TGTGCCAGCAGTGAATACAGGAACCTGAACACTGAAGCTTTCTTT.

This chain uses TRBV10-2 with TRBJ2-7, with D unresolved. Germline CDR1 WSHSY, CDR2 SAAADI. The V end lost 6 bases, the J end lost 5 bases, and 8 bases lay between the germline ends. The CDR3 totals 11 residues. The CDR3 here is CASSDGHEQYF. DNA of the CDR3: TGCGCCAGCAGCGACGGCCACGAGCAGTACTTC.

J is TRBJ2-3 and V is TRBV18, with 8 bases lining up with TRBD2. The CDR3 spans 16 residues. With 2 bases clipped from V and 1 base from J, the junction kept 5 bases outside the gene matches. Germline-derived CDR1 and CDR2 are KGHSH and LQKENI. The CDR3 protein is CASSPLSGGGTDTQYF. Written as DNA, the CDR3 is TGTGCCAGCTCACCATTAAGCGGGGGAGGCACAGATACGCAGTATTTT.

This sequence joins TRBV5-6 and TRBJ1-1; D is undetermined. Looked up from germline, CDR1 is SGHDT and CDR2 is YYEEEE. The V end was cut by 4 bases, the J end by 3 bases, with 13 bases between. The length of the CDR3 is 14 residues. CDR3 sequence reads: CASSNHGRDTEAFF. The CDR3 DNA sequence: TGTGCCAGCAGCAATCACGGACGGGACACTGAAGCTTTCTTT.

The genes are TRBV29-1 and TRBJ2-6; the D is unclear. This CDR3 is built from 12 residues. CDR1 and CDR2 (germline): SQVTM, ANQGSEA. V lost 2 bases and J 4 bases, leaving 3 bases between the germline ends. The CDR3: CSVESGANVLTF. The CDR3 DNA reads TGCAGCGTTGAAAGCGGGGCCAACGTCCTGACTTTC.

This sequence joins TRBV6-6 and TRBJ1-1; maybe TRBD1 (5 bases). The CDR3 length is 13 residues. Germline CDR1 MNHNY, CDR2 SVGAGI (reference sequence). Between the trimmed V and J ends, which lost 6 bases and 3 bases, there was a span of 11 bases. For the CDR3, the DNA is TGTGCCAGCAGATGGGGGGTAGACACTGAAGCTTTCTTT. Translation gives CASRWGVDTEAFF.

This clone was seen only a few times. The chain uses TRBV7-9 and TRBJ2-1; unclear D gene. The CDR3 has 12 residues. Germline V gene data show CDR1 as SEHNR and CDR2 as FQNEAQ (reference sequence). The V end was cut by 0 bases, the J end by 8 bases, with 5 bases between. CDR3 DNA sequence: TGTGCCAGCAGCTTAGCACGGGATGAGCAGTTCTTC. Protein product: CASSLARDEQFF. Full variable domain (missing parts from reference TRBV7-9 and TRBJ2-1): DTGVSQNPRHKITKRGQNVTFRCDPISEHNRLYWYRQTLGQGPEFLTYFQNEAQLEKSRLLSDRFSAERPKGSFSTLEIQRTEQGDSAMYLCASSLARDEQFFGPGTRLTVL.

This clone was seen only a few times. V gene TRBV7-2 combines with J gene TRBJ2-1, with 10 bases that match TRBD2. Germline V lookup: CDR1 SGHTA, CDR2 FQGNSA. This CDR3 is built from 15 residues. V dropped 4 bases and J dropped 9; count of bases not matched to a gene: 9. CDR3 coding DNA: TGTGCCAGCAGCTGGTGGGCTAGCGGGGGCGGTGAGCAGTTCTTC. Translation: CASSWWASGGGEQFF.

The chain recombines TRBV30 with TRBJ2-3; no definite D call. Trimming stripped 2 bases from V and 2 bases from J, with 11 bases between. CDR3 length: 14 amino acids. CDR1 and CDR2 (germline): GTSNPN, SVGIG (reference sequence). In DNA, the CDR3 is TGTGCCTGGAGTAGACGGGCAACCACAGATACGCAGTATTTT. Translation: CAWSRRATTDTQYF.

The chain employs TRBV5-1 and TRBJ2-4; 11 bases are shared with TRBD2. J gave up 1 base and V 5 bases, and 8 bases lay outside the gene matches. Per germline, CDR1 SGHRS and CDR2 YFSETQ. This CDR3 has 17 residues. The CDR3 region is CASRIAGGPGAKNIQYF. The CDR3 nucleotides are TGCGCCAGCAGGATAGCGGGGGGGCCGGGTGCCAAAAACATTCAGTACTTC.

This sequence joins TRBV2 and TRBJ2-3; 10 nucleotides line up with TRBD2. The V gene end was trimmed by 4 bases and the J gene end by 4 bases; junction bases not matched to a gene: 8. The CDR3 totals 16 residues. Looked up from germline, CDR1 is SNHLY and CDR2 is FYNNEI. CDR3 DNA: TGTGCCAGCAGTGGACTAGCGGGCGGGGGCTCAGATACGCAGTATTTT. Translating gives CASSGLAGGGSDTQYF.

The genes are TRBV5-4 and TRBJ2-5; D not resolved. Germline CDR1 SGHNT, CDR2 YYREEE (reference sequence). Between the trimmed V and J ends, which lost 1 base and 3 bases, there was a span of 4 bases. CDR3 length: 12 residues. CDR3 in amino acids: CASSLTKETQYF. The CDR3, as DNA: TGTGCCAGCAGCTTGACAAAAGAGACCCAGTACTTC.

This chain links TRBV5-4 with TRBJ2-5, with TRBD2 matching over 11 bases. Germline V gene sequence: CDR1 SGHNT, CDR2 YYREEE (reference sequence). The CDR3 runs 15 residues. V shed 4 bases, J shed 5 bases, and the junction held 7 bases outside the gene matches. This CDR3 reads CASSAGGLAAETQYF. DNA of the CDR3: TGTGCCAGCAGCGCTGGGGGACTAGCGGCCGAGACCCAGTACTTC.

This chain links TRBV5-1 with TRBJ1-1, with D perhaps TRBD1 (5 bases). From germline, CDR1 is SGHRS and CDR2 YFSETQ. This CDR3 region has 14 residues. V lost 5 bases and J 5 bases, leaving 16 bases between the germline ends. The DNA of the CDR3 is TGCGCCAGCAGTTGGCTAGCGACAGAGACTGAAGCTTTCTTT. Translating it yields CASSWLATETEAFF.

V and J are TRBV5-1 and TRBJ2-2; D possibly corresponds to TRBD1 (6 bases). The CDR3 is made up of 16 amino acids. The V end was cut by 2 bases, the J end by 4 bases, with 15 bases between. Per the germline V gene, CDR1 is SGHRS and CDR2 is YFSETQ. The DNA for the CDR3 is TGCGCCAGCAGCTTACACCGGGACATCTCCACCGGGGAGCTGTTTTTT. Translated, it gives CASSLHRDISTGELFF.

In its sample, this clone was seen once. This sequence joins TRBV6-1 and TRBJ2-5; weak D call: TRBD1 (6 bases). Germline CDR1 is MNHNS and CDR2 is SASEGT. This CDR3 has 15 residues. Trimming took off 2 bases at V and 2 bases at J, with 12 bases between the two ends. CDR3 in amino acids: CASSELTGGQETQYF. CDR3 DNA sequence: TGTGCCAGCAGTGAACTGACAGGCGGGCAAGAGACCCAGTACTTC.

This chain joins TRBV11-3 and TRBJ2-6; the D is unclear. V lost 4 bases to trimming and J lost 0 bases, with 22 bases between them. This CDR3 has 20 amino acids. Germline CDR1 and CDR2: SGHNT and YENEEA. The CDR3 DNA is TGTGCCAGCAGCTACTGCGAGGCAGAGCTTAACCGCTCTGGGGCCAACGTCCTGACTTTC. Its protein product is CASSYCEAELNRSGANVLTF.